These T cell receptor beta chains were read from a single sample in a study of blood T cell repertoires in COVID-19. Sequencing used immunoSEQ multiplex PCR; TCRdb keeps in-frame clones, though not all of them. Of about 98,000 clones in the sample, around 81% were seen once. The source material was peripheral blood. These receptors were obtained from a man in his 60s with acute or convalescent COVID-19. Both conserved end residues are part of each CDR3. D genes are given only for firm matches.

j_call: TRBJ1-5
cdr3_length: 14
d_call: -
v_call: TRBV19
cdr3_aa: CASSRESLPTAQHF

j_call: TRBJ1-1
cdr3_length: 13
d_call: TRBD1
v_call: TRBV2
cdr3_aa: CATLQGGNTEAFF

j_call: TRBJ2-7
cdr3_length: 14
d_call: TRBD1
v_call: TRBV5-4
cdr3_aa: CASSLEGAIYEQYF

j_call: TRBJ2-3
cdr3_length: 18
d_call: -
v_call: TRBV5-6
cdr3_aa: CASNPGFGSAGGTDTQYF

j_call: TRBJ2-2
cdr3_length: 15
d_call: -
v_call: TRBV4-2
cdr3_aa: CASSAEGSRPGELFF

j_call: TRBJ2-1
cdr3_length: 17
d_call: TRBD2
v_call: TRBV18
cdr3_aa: CASSPRGRLAGDNEQFF

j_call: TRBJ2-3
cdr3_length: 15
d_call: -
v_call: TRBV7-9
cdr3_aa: CASSLELGATDTQYF

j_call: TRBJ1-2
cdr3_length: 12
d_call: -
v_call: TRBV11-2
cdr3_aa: CASSFSRVGYTF

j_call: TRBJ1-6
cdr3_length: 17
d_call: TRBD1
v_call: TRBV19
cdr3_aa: CASSIYGPGQGVSPLHF

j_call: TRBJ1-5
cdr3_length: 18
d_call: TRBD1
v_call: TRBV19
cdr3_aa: CASSPGTGGVWSNQPQHF

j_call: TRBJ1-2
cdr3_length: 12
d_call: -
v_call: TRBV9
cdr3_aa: CASRTEYYGYTF

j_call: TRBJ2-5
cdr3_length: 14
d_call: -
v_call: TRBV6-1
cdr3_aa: CASSEGTRKETQYF

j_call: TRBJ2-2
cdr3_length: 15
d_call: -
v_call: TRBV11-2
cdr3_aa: CASTRVRGVGGELFF

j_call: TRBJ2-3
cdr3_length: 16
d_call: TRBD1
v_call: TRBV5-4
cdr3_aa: CASSLPGQGDMDTQYF

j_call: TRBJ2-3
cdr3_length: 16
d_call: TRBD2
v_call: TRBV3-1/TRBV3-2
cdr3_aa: CASSQGTSASTDTQYF

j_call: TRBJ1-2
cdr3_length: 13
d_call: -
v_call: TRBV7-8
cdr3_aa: CASSLGQNYGYTF

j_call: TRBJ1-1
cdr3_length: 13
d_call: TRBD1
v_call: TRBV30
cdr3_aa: CAWSPTGDTEAFF

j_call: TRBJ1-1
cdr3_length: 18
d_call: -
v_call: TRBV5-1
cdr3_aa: CASSHRGAFQLPNTEAFF

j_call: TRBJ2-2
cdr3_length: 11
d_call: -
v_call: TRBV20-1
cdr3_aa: CSARRTGELFF

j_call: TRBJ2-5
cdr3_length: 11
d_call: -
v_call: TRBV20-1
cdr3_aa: CSFEGPETQYF